The next 30 T cell receptor beta chains were all read from a single sample in a study of cytomegalovirus exposure and HLA in healthy donors. A multiplex PCR was run with 60 Vbeta primers and 13 Jbeta primers. The protocol was immunoSEQ multiplex PCR, while the TCRdb copy is restricted to in-frame clones and leaves out a portion. The table lists just over 150,000 clones, with 2% to 2.5% in the top ten. The sequencing sample was made of PBMCs. The source is a man aged 25-45 years in good health and CMV-seronegative.

This rearrangement joins TRBV27 to TRBJ1-2; a weak D match, TRBD1 (5 bases). Germline V gene lookup returns CDR1 MNHEY and CDR2 SMNVEV (reference sequence). V was clipped by 6 bases and J by 5 bases, with 13 bases between them. This CDR3 has 13 amino acids. CDR3 bases: TGTGCCAGCAGGCCCCAGGGATCTTATGGCTACACCTTC. Its protein is CASRPQGSYGYTF.

The chain combines TRBV5-1 with TRBJ2-7, with D possibly matching TRBD2 (5 bases). This CDR3 region has 14 residues. Germline assignment: CDR1 SGHRS and CDR2 YFSETQ. V lost 0 bases to trimming and J lost 5 bases, with 12 bases between them. The DNA for the CDR3 is TGCGCCAGCAGCTTGGGAGGGCCCCCGGACGAGCAGTACTTC. Protein product: CASSLGGPPDEQYF.

This sequence joins TRBV7-9 and TRBJ1-2; D remains ambiguous. Trimming stripped 4 bases from V and 6 bases from J, with 24 bases between. The germline V gene encodes CDR1 SEHNR and CDR2 FQNEAQ (reference sequence). This CDR3 has 17 amino acids. This chain's CDR3 is CASSSTSDGGLNHGYTF. The CDR3 coding sequence is TGTGCCAGCAGCTCCACTTCCGACGGAGGTCTTAATCATGGCTACACCTTC.

CDR3 amino acids: CASSLDGTGRPETQYF. CDR3 in DNA: TGCGCCAGCAGCTTGGATGGGACAGGCCGCCCAGAGACCCAGTACTTC. The chain carries TRBV5-1 and TRBJ2-5, with 8 positions matching TRBD1. Germline CDR1 SGHRS, CDR2 YFSETQ. With 0 bases clipped from V and 4 bases from J, the junction kept 8 bases outside the gene matches. The CDR3 is 16 residues long.

The genes are TRBV5-1 and TRBJ1-4, with D possibly TRBD1 on 5 matching bases. There are 17 residues in the CDR3. Trimming pared 0 bases from V and 2 bases from J, leaving 14 bases between. The germline gives CDR1 SGHRS, CDR2 YFSETQ. The CDR3: CASSLDGRGYTNEKLFF. The CDR3 DNA is TGCGCCAGCAGCTTGGATGGGAGGGGTTACACTAATGAAAAACTGTTTTTT.

The rearrangement links TRBV7-2 to TRBJ2-3, with TRBD1 identical over 9 bases. Trimming at V came to 5 bases and at J to 6 bases, leaving 9 bases not matched to a gene. CDR3 length: 15 residues. Germline CDR1 SGHTA, CDR2 FQGNSA. The CDR3 is CASSPDRGKTDTQYF. The CDR3 bases are TGTGCCAGCAGCCCCGACAGGGGGAAGACGGATACGCAGTATTTT.

The CDR3 DNA reads as TGTGCCAGCAGCCTTAACACAGATACGCAGTATTTT. As protein: CASSLNTDTQYF. The chain couples TRBV5-6 to TRBJ2-3; D is unresolved. This CDR3 is built from 12 residues. The V gene lost 4 bases and the J gene lost 2 bases, with 5 bases spanning the gap. Looked up from germline, CDR1 is SGHDT and CDR2 is YYEEEE.

The chain uses TRBV7-9 and TRBJ2-3, with 9 bases identical to TRBD1. Trimming cost V 6 bases and J 1 base; bases outside gene matches: 2. Germline lookup yields CDR1 SEHNR and CDR2 FQNEAQ (reference sequence). The CDR3 runs to 14 residues. CDR3 bases: TGTGCCAGCAGACGGGACAGGGGCACAGATACGCAGTATTTT. Translated, it gives CASRRDRGTDTQYF.

The chain employs TRBV5-1 and TRBJ1-1; TRBD1 aligns across 7 bases. After removal of 4 bases from V and 11 bases from J, the junction contained 14 bases not matched to a gene. CDR1 and CDR2 (germline): SGHRS, YFSETQ. CDR3 size: 14 residues. CDR3 region: CASSPGTDGLYAFF. The CDR3 nucleotides are TGCGCCAGCAGCCCTGGGACAGACGGCTTGTATGCTTTCTTT.

The genes are TRBV5-1 and TRBJ1-3; D gene unclear. Trimming removed 5 bases at V and 0 bases at J, with 12 bases between. The CDR3 covers 15 residues. In germline, CDR1 is SGHRS, CDR2 YFSETQ. CDR3 DNA sequence: TGCGCCAGCAGTTACGCGGGGTCCTCTGGAAACACCATATATTTT. Translated, it gives CASSYAGSSGNTIYF.

This rearrangement joins TRBV28 to TRBJ1-1; 7 bases are a match to TRBD1. This CDR3 spans 16 amino acids. The V gene's germline CDR1 is MDHEN and CDR2 SYDVKM. V lost 5 bases and J lost 5; bases outside the gene matches: 14. Here the CDR3 reads CASSPPTGSWVTEAFF. In nucleotides, the CDR3 is TGTGCCAGCAGTCCGCCGACAGGGTCGTGGGTGACTGAAGCTTTCTTT.

The V and J genes are TRBV27 and TRBJ2-2; 11 bases are a match to TRBD2. Trimming at V came to 7 bases and at J to 7 bases, leaving 8 bases not matched to a gene. CDR1 and CDR2 (germline): MNHEY, SMNVEV (reference sequence). The CDR3 has 15 residues. The CDR3 bases are TGTGCCAGCACGACTAGCGGGACGTGGGGCGGGGAGCTGTTTTTT. It codes for CASTTSGTWGGELFF.

V usage is TRBV6-5 and J usage is TRBJ2-7; D perhaps matches TRBD1 (6 bases). From germline, CDR1 is MNHEY and CDR2 SVGAGI. This CDR3 is built from 13 residues. V shed 4 bases and J shed 7 bases, with 14 bases lying between them. Here the CDR3 DNA reads TGTGCCAGCAGTTCACAGGGTTGGAAAGAGCAGTACTTC. Amino acid sequence: CASSSQGWKEQYF.

To note about this clone: It is unclear where the CDR3 begins or ends on the DNA, so no DNA is shown, and the CDR3 is as TCRdb lists it. The gene calls are TRBV19 and TRBJ1-3. The CDR3 has 14 residues if both end residues are counted. The germline V gene has CDR1 LNHDA and CDR2 SQIVND (reference sequence). The CDR3 here is CASTSGSSGNTIYF.

The CDR3 sequence: CATQAYPSSGANVLTF. DNA of the CDR3: TGTGCCACCCAGGCATACCCTTCCTCTGGGGCCAACGTCCTGACTTTC. The chain is built from TRBV10-3 and TRBJ2-6; no reliable D call. The CDR3 totals 16 residues. Trimming took off 10 bases at V and 0 bases at J, with 16 bases between the two ends. Germline V gene lookup returns CDR1 ENHRY and CDR2 SYGVKD.

The J gene is TRBJ2-2, the V gene TRBV6-4; D ambiguous. Germline loops: CDR1 MRHNA, CDR2 SNTAGT. V lost 3 bases and J lost 1, with 9 bases in between. There are 15 residues in the CDR3. The CDR3 DNA follows: TGTGCCAGCAGTGAAAGTAGCAAGAACACCGGGGAGCTGTTTTTT. As protein: CASSESSKNTGELFF.

The chain carries TRBV5-4 and TRBJ2-3; 10 bases fit TRBD2. V lost 4 bases and J lost 3; bases outside the gene matches: 8. This CDR3 is 16 amino acids long. CDR1 and CDR2 (germline): SGHNT, YYREEE (reference sequence). The CDR3 region is CASSQSLAGVTDTQYF. The DNA of the CDR3 is TGTGCCAGCAGCCAATCCCTAGCGGGAGTAACAGATACGCAGTATTTT.

Turning to this clone: The same CDR3 also results from other DNA sequences found in this sample. The chain joins TRBV11-3 to TRBJ1-1; no clear D gene. V lost 2 bases, J lost 1 base, and 5 bases lay in between. Germline CDR1 SGHNT, CDR2 YENEEA. The CDR3 extends over 13 amino acids. CDR3 amino acids: CASSLTGNTEAFF. CDR3 sequence (DNA): TGTGCCAGCAGCTTAACTGGGAACACTGAAGCTTTCTTT.

This chain joins TRBV6-6 and TRBJ2-7; TRBD2 aligns across 10 bases. CDR3 length equals 14 residues. CDR1 is MNHNY, CDR2 SVGAGI, per germline (reference sequence). V was clipped by 6 bases and J by 0 bases; unmatched bases: 2. The CDR3 region has the DNA TGTGCCAGCAGGAGACTAGCGGGCTCCTACGAGCAGTACTTC. Protein: CASRRLAGSYEQYF.

For the CDR3, the DNA is TGTGCCAGCAGTGAACCCAGGGGGCAGGAAAAACTGTTTTTT. Protein product: CASSEPRGQEKLFF. The chain uses TRBV6-1 and TRBJ1-4, with 8 bases identical to TRBD1. Germline trimming cut 2 bases from V and 8 bases from J; bases unmatched to any gene: 4. Looked up from germline, CDR1 is MNHNS and CDR2 is SASEGT. CDR3 length equals 14 residues.

The chain links TRBV2 to TRBJ2-1, with D possibly matching TRBD1 (6 bases). Germline V gives CDR1 SNHLY, CDR2 FYNNEI. The germline V and J ends were trimmed by 7 bases and 3 bases, with 10 bases remaining between them. This CDR3 region has 13 residues. CDR3 nucleotides: TGTGCCAGCACTGGACAGAGCTACAATGAGCAGTTCTTC. It specifies CASTGQSYNEQFF.

The CDR3: CASFQTGETYEQYF. The CDR3 DNA is TGTGCCAGCTTTCAGACAGGGGAGACCTACGAGCAGTACTTC. V and J are TRBV18 and TRBJ2-7; 8 nucleotides match TRBD1. There are 14 residues in the CDR3. CDR1 is KGHSH and CDR2 is LQKENI in the germline V gene. V lost 7 bases, J lost 2 bases, and 7 bases stayed unmatched.

The rearrangement links TRBV28 to TRBJ1-3; 8 nucleotides align to TRBD1. This CDR3 comprises 14 residues. Germline assignment: CDR1 MDHEN and CDR2 SYDVKM. V dropped 7 bases and J dropped 2; count of bases not matched to a gene: 4. CDR3: CASTGQGPGNTIYF. CDR3 DNA sequence: TGTGCCAGCACTGGACAGGGCCCTGGAAACACCATATATTTT. Complete variable domain (other parts from reference TRBV28 and TRBJ1-3): DVKVTQSSRYLVKRTGEKVFLECVQDMDHENMFWYRQDPGLGLRLIYFSYDVKMKEKGDIPEGYSVSREKKERFSLILESASTNQTSMYLCASTGQGPGNTIYFGEGSWLTVV.

CDR3: CASSQDRSTSGRNWNEQYF. The CDR3 region has the DNA TGTGCCAGCAGCCAAGATCGTTCGACTAGCGGGAGAAATTGGAACGAGCAGTACTTC. V is TRBV14 and J is TRBJ2-7, with 12 bases lining up with TRBD2. The CDR3 runs to 19 residues. CDR1 is SGHDN, CDR2 FVKESK, per germline. Trimming took 0 bases from V and 5 from J; bases not matched to a gene: 14.

The chain has TRBV19 and TRBJ1-3, with a weak D call TRBD1 (5 bases). Germline CDR1 and CDR2: LNHDA and SQIVND (reference sequence). The CDR3 is 14 amino acids. V dropped 2 bases and J dropped 3 bases, with 8 bases sitting between them. CDR3 nucleotide sequence: TGTGCCAGTAGTATACAGGGAATTGGAAACACCATATATTTT. Residues: CASSIQGIGNTIYF.

The chain employs TRBV2 and TRBJ2-3; D call uncertain. CDR1 SNHLY and CDR2 FYNNEI come from the germline V gene. Trimming shortened V by 2 bases and J by 3 bases, and 15 bases separated the two germline ends. The CDR3 is 16 residues long. CDR3 loop: CASSERRLPFTDTQYF. CDR3 DNA sequence: TGTGCCAGCAGTGAACGCCGTCTACCTTTTACAGATACGCAGTATTTT.

V and J are TRBV5-4 and TRBJ2-1; D unclear. Germline CDR1 is SGHNT and CDR2 is YYREEE (reference sequence). CDR3 length: 12 amino acids. V gave up 4 bases and J gave up 10 bases, with 12 bases separating them. Here the CDR3 DNA reads TGTGCCAGCAGCGGGTTGACTCGCGAGCAGTTCTTC. Its protein product is CASSGLTREQFF.

The chain combines TRBV5-6 with TRBJ2-5; D might be TRBD2 (6 bases). The end of the DNA fits TRBJ2-7 better, so the J call may be wrong. Germline CDR1 is SGHDT and CDR2 is YYEEEE. The length of the CDR3 is 14 residues. Here the CDR3 reads CASSLGEASYEQYF. The CDR3 nucleotides read TGTGCCAGCAGCTTGGGGGAGGCCTCCTACGAGCAGTACTTC.

The V and J genes are TRBV2 and TRBJ2-7, with D possibly matching TRBD1 (6 bases). Per germline, CDR1 SNHLY and CDR2 FYNNEI. The CDR3 length is 13 residues. V lost 8 bases to trimming and J lost 4 bases, with 15 bases between them. Here the CDR3 reads CASLQGHLYEQYF. CDR3 DNA: TGTGCCAGCCTCCAGGGACACCTGTACGAGCAGTACTTC. The full variable domain, in which reference TRBV2 and TRBJ2-7 provide the parts outside the CDR3, is EPEVTQTPSHQVTQMGQEVILRCVPISNHLYFYWYRQILGQKVEFLVSFYNNEISEKSEIFDDQFSVERPDGSNFTLKIRSTKLEDSAMYFCASLQGHLYEQYFGPGTRLTVT.

The chain combines TRBV5-1 with TRBJ2-5, with TRBD2 matching 14 bases. CDR3 length equals 15 residues. The germline gives CDR1 SGHRS, CDR2 YFSETQ. Germline trimming cut 4 bases from V and 3 bases from J; bases unmatched to any gene: 2. CDR3 region: CASSLGLAGEETQYF. For the CDR3, the DNA is TGCGCCAGCAGCCTGGGACTAGCGGGGGAAGAGACCCAGTACTTC.